This TCR beta chain stems from a study of CXCR3-negative and CXCR3-positive naive CD8 T cells. Worth noting for this clonotype: Its antigen is undetermined.

General study results and limits: Memory CD8+ cells had much lower diversity, and both naive subsets had comparably high diversity. Comparison of naive CXCR3-negative and CXCR3-positive cells revealed similar TRBV-TRBJ usage, while memory cells differed. The naive subsets expressed comparable surface CD5, and the authors inferred TCR strength from TRB CDR3 properties.

Germline V lookup: CDR1 SGHDT, CDR2 YYEEEE. This CDR3 region has 14 residues. The authors made the TRB cDNA libraries by 5' RACE using UMI labels. TCRdb reprocessed the 5' RACE reads, keeping one entry per CDR3 protein, no DNA. Its listing shows tens of thousands of distinct CDR3 sequences. Each CD8+ T cell subset was sorted in triplicate, a few hundred thousand cells each. Sequenced material: memory CD8+ T cells from blood. The receptor was isolated from a human donor in good health. Some clones in this sample may be carry-over from other donors' samples. The rearrangement joins TRBV5-6 to TRBJ2-1; TCRdb picks TRBD1, but there is no DNA to check that call. Here the CDR3 reads CASSPGSLNNEQFF.